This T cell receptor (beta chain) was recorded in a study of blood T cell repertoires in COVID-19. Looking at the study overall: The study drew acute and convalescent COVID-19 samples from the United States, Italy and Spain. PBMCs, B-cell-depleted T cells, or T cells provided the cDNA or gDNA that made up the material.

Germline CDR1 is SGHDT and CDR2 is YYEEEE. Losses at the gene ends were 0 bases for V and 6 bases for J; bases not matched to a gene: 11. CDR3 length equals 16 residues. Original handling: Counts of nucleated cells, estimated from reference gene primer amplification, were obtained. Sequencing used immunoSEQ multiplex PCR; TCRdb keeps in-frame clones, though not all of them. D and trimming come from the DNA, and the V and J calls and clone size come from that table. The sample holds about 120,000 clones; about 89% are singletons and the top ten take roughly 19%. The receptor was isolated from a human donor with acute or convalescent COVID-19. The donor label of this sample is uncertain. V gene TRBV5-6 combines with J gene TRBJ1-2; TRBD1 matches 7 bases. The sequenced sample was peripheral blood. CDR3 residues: CASSLETSDRVDGYTF. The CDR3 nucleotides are TGTGCCAGCAGCTTGGAAACCTCCGACAGGGTGGATGGCTACACCTTC.